This T cell receptor beta chain came from a study of T cell responses to AZD1222 COVID-19 vaccine. Only in-frame clones appear in the TCRdb table, and some are missing; sequencing was by immunoSEQ multiplex PCR. The sample consists of 100,000 to 150,000 clones, roughly 92% of them appearing once. Germline CDR1 and CDR2: SGHDT and YYEEEE. The length of the CDR3 is 14 residues. Trimming took 4 bases from V and 3 from J; bases not matched to a gene: 3. In the case of this clone: Its antigen is still unknown.

The study's findings and limits: Compared with day 0, the breadth and depth of the Spike-specific TCR repertoire rose significantly after two doses of AZD1222. Reportedly, nearly half the spike-specific TCRs target unmutated variant regions. Seropositive AZD1222 recipients at baseline numbered only five or six.

The sequencing here drew on peripheral blood, taken 28 days after the second AZD1222 dose. The chain couples TRBV5-6 to TRBJ1-5, with 8 bases fitting TRBD1. This sequence originates from an adult who received the AZD1222 COVID-19 vaccine. CDR3 loop: CASSLTGVNQPQHF. The CDR3 DNA reads as TGTGCCAGCAGCCTGACAGGGGTCAATCAGCCCCAGCATTTT.